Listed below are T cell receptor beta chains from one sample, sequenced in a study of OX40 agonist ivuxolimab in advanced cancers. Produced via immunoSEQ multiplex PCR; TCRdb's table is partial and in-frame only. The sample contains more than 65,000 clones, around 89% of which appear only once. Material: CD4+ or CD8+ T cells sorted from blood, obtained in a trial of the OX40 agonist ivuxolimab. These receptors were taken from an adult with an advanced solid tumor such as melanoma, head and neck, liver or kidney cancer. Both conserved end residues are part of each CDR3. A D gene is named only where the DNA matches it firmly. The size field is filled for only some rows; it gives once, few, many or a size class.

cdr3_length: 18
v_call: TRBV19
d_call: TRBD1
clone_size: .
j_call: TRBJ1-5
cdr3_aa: CASRTTGVGLYSNQPQHF
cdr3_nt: TGTGCCAGTAGAACGACAGGGGTGGGCCTATATAGCAATCAGCCCCAGCATTTT

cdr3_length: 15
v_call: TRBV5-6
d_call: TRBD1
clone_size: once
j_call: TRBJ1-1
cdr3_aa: CASSSGLQGHTEAFF
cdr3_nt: TGTGCCAGCAGCTCTGGTTTACAGGGGCACACTGAAGCTTTCTTT

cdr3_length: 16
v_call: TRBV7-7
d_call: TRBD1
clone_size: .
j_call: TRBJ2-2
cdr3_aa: CASSLRPLQGSGELFF
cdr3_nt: TGTGCTAGCAGCTTAAGACCCTTACAGGGGTCCGGGGAGCTGTTTTTT

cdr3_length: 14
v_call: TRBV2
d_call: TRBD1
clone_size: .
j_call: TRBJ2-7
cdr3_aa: CASGRDRGQNEQYF
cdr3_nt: TGTGCCAGCGGGAGAGACAGGGGCCAGAACGAGCAGTACTTC

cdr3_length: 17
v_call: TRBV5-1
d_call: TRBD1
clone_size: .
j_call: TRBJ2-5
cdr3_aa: CASSPTNTGAIGETQYF
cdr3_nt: TGCGCCAGCAGCCCGACTAACACAGGGGCTATAGGGGAGACCCAGTACTTC

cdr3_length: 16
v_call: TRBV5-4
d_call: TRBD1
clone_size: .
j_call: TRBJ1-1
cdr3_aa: CASSSNRGNGNTEAFF
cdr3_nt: TGTGCCAGCAGCTCAAACAGGGGAAACGGGAACACTGAAGCTTTCTTT

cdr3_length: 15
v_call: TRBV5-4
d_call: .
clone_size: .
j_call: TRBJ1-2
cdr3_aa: CASRLWGGAFRGYTF
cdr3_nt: TGTGCCAGCCGATTGTGGGGGGGCGCTTTTCGTGGCTACACCTTC

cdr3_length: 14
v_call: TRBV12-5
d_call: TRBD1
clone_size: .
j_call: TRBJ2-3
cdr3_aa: CASGTGQGTDTQYF
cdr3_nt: TGTGCTAGTGGCACGGGACAGGGCACAGATACGCAGTATTTT

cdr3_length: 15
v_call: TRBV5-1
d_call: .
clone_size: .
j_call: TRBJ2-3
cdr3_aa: CASSLGLVEVDTQYF
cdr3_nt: TGCGCCAGCAGCTTGGGACTCGTAGAGGTAGATACGCAGTATTTT

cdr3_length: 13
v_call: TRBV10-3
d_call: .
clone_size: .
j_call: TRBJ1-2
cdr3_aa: CAISEAGTPRLSF
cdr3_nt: TGTGCCATCAGTGAAGCCGGGACCCCACGCTTGTCCTTC

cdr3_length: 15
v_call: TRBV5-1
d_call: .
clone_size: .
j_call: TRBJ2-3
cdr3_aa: CASSRSHPRSDTQYF
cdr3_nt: TGCGCCAGCAGCCGATCCCATCCCAGGTCAGATACGCAGTATTTT

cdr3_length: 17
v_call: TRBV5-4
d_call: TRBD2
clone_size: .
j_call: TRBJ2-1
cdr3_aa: CASSSSGGARSYNEQFF
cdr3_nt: TGTGCCAGCAGCTCTAGCGGGGGGGCCAGGTCCTACAATGAGCAGTTCTTC

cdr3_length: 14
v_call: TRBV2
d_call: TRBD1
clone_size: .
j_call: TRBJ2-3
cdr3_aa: CASRGTGGADTQYF
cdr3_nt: TGTGCCAGCCGAGGGACAGGGGGCGCAGATACGCAGTATTTT

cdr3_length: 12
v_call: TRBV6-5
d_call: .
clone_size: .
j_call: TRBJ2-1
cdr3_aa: CASSRSGSEQFF
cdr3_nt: TGTGCCAGCAGCCGCTCAGGCAGTGAGCAGTTCTTC

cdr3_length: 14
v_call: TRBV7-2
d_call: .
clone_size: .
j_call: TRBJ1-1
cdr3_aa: CASSLTSGNTEAFF
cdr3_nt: TGTGCCAGCAGCTTAACCAGTGGGAACACTGAAGCTTTCTTT

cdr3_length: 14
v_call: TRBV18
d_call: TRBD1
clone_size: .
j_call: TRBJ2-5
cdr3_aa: CASSPGQGGETQYF
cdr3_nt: TGTGCCAGCTCACCGGGACAGGGTGGAGAGACCCAGTACTTC

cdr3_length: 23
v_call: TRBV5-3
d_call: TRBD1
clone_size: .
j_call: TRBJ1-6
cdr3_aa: CARSPTAGWIGTGIRSYNSPLHF
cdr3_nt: TGTGCCAGAAGCCCGACGGCAGGGTGGATCGGGACAGGGATCAGGTCCTATAATTCACCCCTCCACTTT

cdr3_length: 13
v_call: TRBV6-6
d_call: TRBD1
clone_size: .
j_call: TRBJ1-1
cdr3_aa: CASSTGQHTEAFF
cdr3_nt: TGTGCCAGCAGTACGGGACAGCACACTGAAGCTTTCTTT

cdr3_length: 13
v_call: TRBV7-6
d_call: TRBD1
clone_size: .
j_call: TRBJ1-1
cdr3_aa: CASSFDRDTEAFF
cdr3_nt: TGTGCCAGCAGCTTTGACAGGGACACTGAAGCTTTCTTT

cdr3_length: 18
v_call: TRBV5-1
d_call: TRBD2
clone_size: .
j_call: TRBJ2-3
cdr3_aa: CASSPSPGLAGGRDTQYF
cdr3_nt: TGCGCCAGCAGCCCGAGCCCGGGACTAGCGGGGGGCCGGGATACGCAGTATTTT

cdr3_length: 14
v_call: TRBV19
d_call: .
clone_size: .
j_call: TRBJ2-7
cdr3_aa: CASKLDHPSYEQYF
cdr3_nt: TGTGCCAGTAAGCTGGACCACCCCTCCTACGAGCAGTACTTC